This T cell receptor (beta chain) was obtained from a study of cytomegalovirus exposure and HLA in healthy donors. Whole-study findings and limits: Accurate prediction of HLA-A and HLA-B alleles (for most subjects) was reportedly achieved from TCR beta sequences. Versus the approximately 720-donor mean, an Asian-associated ancestry cluster reportedly showed fewer N-insertions in a later analysis.

Healthy bone marrow donors made up the donors. Comments on this clone: Its antigen is currently unknown.

Primers: 60 Vbeta forward and 13 Jbeta reverse. Only in-frame clones appear in the TCRdb table, and some are missing; sequencing was by immunoSEQ multiplex PCR. The sample includes under 150,000 clones, less than 9.5% seen only once; the top ten take approximately 1.8%. The CDR3 is 15 amino acids. Per the germline V gene, CDR1 is LNHDA and CDR2 is SQIVND (reference sequence). Germline trimming cut 6 bases from V and 11 bases from J; bases unmatched to any gene: 16. The specimen sequenced was PBMCs. The rearrangement joins TRBV19 to TRBJ1-5, with TRBD1 matching over 7 bases. The clonotype was recovered from a male donor in good health and CMV-seronegative. The CDR3 region has the DNA TGTGCCAGTAGCCCAACCCGGGACAGCCTTTCAGCCCAGCATTTT. Its protein product is CASSPTRDSLSAQHF.